Described below is a single T cell receptor (beta chain) sequence and its context. It was during active infection that Seattle patients were enrolled and then longitudinally followed. This specimen belongs to a study of blood T cell repertoires in COVID-19. Study at large: Sources were T cells, B-cell-depleted T cells, or PBMCs; the material itself was cDNA or gDNA.

Assay: immunoSEQ multiplex PCR; the TCRdb copy retains only in-frame clones and omits some. The sample comprises roughly 170,000 clones, 85% to 90% of which are singletons, and around 13% rests with the top ten. The sequence was obtained from a woman aged 65 to 85 with COVID-19, enrolled during active disease. Sequences were obtained from peripheral blood.

This CDR3 is CASSFSLTGANEKLFF. DNA for the CDR3: TGTGCCAGCAGTTTTTCCTTGACAGGGGCTAATGAAAAACTGTTTTTT. The rearrangement uses TRBV28 and TRBJ1-4, with 8 bases that match TRBD1. With 3 bases clipped from V and 3 bases from J, the junction kept 6 bases outside the gene matches. Germline loops: CDR1 MDHEN, CDR2 SYDVKM. This CDR3 region has 16 residues.